What follows describes a single T cell receptor (beta chain). The data stem from a study of blood T cell repertoires in COVID-19. Study-wide background: COVID-19 samples, acute and convalescent, were from the United States, Italy and Spain.

J was trimmed by 0 bases and V by 3 bases; bases with no gene match: 7. Germline-derived CDR1 and CDR2 are DFQATT and SNEGSKA (reference sequence). The CDR3 sequence is 16 residues long. In the authors' methods: Amplification of reference gene primers provided the estimated nucleated cell counts. Produced via immunoSEQ multiplex PCR; TCRdb's table is partial and in-frame only. Clonal size and the V and J genes are those of that table, whereas D and trimming came from the DNA. The data hold over 200,000 clones, with roughly 84% observed a single time. The sequenced sample was peripheral blood. The chain is built from TRBV20-1 and TRBJ2-1; 8 bases fit TRBD2. The sequence derives from a woman of 80 years or more with active or convalescent COVID-19. DNA of the CDR3: TGCAGTGCTAGTGGCGGGAGCGGGAGCTCCTACAATGAGCAGTTCTTC. Protein sequence: CSASGGSGSSYNEQFF.